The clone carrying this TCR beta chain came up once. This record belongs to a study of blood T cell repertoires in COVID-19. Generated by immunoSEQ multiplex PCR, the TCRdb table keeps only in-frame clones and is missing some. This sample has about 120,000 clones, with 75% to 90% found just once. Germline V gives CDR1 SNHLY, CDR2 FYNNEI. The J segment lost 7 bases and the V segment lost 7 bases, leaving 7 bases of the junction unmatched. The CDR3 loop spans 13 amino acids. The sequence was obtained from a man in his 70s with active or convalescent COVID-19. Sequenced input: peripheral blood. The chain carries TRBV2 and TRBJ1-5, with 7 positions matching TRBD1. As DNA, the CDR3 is TGTGCCAGCAATATGAGGGGGCCCCAGCCCCAGCATTTT. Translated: CASNMRGPQPQHF. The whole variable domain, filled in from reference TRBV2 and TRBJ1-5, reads EPEVTQTPSHQVTQMGQEVILRCVPISNHLYFYWYRQILGQKVEFLVSFYNNEISEKSEIFDDQFSVERPDGSNFTLKIRSTKLEDSAMYFCASNMRGPQPQHFGDGTRLSIL.